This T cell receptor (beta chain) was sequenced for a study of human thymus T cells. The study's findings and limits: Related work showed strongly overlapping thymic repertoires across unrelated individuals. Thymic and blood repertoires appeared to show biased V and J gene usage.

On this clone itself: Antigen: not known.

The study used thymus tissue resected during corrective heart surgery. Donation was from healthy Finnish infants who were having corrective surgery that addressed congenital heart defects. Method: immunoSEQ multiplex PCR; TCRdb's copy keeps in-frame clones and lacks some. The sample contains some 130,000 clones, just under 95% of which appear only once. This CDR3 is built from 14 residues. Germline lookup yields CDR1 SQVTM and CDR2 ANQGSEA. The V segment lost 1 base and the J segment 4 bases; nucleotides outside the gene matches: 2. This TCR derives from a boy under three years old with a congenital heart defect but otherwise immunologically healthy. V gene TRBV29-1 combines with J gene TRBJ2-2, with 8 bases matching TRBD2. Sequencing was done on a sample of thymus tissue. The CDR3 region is CSVEVREGTGELFF. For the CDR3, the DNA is TGCAGCGTTGAAGTCCGGGAGGGCACCGGGGAGCTGTTTTTT.